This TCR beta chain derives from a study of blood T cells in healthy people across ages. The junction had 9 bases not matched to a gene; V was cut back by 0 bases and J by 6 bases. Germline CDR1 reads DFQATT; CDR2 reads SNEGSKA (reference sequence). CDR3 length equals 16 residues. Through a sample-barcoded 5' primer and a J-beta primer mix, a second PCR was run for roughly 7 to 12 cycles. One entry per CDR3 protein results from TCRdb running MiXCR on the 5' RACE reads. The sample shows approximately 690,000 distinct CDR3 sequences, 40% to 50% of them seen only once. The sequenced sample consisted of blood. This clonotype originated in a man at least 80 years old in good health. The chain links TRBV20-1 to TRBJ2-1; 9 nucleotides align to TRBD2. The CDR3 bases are TGCAGTGCTAGAGATCGTCTAGCGGGATTGCGCAATGAGCAGTTCTTC. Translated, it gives CSARDRLAGLRNEQFF.